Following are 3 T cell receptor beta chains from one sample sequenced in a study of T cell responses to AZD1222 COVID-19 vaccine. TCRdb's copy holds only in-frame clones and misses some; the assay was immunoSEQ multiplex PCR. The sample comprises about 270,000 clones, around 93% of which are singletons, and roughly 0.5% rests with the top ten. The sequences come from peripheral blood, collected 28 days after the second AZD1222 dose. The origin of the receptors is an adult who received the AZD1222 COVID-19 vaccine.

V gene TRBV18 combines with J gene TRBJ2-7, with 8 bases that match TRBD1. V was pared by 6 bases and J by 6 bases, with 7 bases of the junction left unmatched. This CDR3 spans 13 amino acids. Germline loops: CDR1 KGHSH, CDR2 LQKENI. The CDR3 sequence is CASSPGQEAEQYF. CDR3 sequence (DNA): TGTGCCAGCTCCCCGGGACAGGAGGCCGAGCAGTACTTC.

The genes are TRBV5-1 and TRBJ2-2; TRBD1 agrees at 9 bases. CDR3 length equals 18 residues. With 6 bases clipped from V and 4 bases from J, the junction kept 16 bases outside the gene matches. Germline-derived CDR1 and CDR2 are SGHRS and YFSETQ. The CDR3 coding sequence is TGCGCCAGCACCCCCCTGTTGGGGGACAGGGCAATCACCGGGGAGCTGTTTTTT. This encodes CASTPLLGDRAITGELFF.

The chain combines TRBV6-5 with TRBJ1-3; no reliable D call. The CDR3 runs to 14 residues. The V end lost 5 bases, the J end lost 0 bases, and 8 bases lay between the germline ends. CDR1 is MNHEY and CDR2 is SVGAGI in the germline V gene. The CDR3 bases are TGTGCCAGCAGTAGAGGCTACTCTGGAAACACCATATATTTT. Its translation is CASSRGYSGNTIYF.